Listed below are T cell receptor beta chains from one sample, sequenced in a study of PD-1 blockade in classical Hodgkin lymphoma. Clones were read by immunoSEQ multiplex PCR, and TCRdb kept only the in-frame ones, dropping some. The repertoire holds under 70,000 clones, with over 55% as singletons. Source: peripheral blood mononuclear cells (PBMCs), taken before the second cycle of nivolumab. These receptors came from a human donor with classical Hodgkin lymphoma. The CDR3 runs from the conserved cysteine through the conserved F or W. A D gene is named only where the DNA matches it firmly. Size values are once, few and many counts, or a class for expanded clones, and some rows have none.

J: TRBJ1-5; V: TRBV11-2; D: -; size: -; CDR3: CASSLGKGQPQHF; DNA: TGTGCCAGCAGCTTAGGGAAAGGTCAGCCCCAGCATTTT
J: TRBJ1-1; V: TRBV5-1; D: -; size: -; CDR3: CASSGGGLRNTEAFF; DNA: TGCGCCAGCAGCGGAGGGGGACTTCGGAACACTGAAGCTTTCTTT
J: TRBJ2-1; V: TRBV15; D: TRBD2; size: -; CDR3: CATSTSTPGLGSEQFF; DNA: TGTGCCACCAGCACTTCAACTCCGGGACTAGGATCGGAGCAGTTCTTC
J: TRBJ1-1; V: TRBV5-1; D: -; size: few; CDR3: CASSLAPALTEAFF; DNA: TGCGCCAGCAGCTTGGCCCCAGCTCTCACTGAAGCTTTCTTT
J: TRBJ1-2; V: TRBV28; D: -; size: -; CDR3: CASSLQGSGYTF; DNA: TGTGCCAGCAGTTTACAAGGGAGTGGCTACACCTTC
J: TRBJ1-5; V: TRBV5-1; D: -; size: -; CDR3: CASSPLGGREKHF; DNA: TGCGCCAGCAGCCCCCTGGGGGGGCGGGAAAAACATTTT
J: TRBJ2-7; V: TRBV9; D: -; size: few; CDR3: CASGHGSGYSYEQYF; DNA: TGTGCCAGCGGCCACGGAAGCGGCTACTCCTACGAGCAGTACTTC
J: TRBJ1-1; V: TRBV5-4; D: -; size: -; CDR3: CASIPRGQKGAEAFF; DNA: TGTGCCAGCATTCCCCGGGGGCAAAAAGGGGCTGAAGCTTTCTTT
J: TRBJ1-1; V: TRBV14; D: -; size: -; CDR3: CASSQDLQSGAFF; DNA: TGTGCCAGCAGCCAAGACCTCCAGAGTGGTGCTTTCTTT
J: TRBJ2-5; V: TRBV5-1; D: TRBD2; size: -; CDR3: CASSFMGLAMETQYF; DNA: TGCGCCAGCAGCTTTATGGGACTAGCGATGGAGACCCAGTACTTC
J: TRBJ2-5; V: TRBV7-6; D: -; size: -; CDR3: CASSQSRQTQYF; DNA: TGTGCCAGCAGCCAGTCCCGACAGACCCAGTACTTC
J: TRBJ1-6; V: TRBV6-1; D: -; size: -; CDR3: CASTDGTNSPLHF; DNA: TGTGCCAGCACCGACGGTACTAATTCACCCCTCCACTTT
J: TRBJ2-7; V: TRBV27; D: -; size: few; CDR3: CASSLMQGGTYEQYF; DNA: TGTGCCAGCAGTTTAATGCAGGGGGGTACCTACGAGCAGTACTTC
J: TRBJ1-2; V: TRBV19; D: TRBD1; size: -; CDR3: CASRYGTGVTYGYTF; DNA: TGTGCCAGTAGGTACGGGACAGGGGTTACCTATGGCTACACCTTC
J: TRBJ2-7; V: TRBV19; D: TRBD1; size: -; CDR3: CATGTASSYEQYF; DNA: TGTGCCACCGGGACAGCTTCTTCCTACGAGCAGTACTTC
J: TRBJ1-3; V: TRBV7-8; D: -; size: -; CDR3: CASSLSQQFSGNTIYF; DNA: TGTGCCAGCAGCTTAAGCCAGCAGTTCTCTGGAAACACCATATATTTT
J: TRBJ1-4; V: TRBV28; D: -; size: -; CDR3: CASSLYGAYNEKLFF; DNA: TGTGCCAGCAGTTTATATGGGGCCTATAATGAAAAACTGTTTTTT
J: TRBJ1-1; V: TRBV5-6; D: -; size: -; CDR3: CASSYGGTSAEAFF; DNA: TGTGCCAGCAGCTATGGGGGGACGAGCGCTGAAGCTTTCTTT
J: TRBJ1-1; V: TRBV19; D: -; size: -; CDR3: CASSIRGGNEAFF; DNA: TGTGCCAGTAGTATAAGAGGGGGTAATGAAGCTTTCTTT
J: TRBJ1-4; V: TRBV21-1; D: -; size: -; CDR3: CASSTHPPGANEKLFF; DNA: TGTGCCAGCAGCACACACCCCCCAGGGGCTAATGAAAAACTGTTTTTT
J: TRBJ2-7; V: TRBV9; D: -; size: -; CDR3: CASSPPGGHDYEQYF; DNA: TGTGCCAGCAGCCCGCCGGGTGGACATGACTACGAGCAGTACTTC
J: TRBJ2-2; V: TRBV7-3; D: -; size: -; CDR3: CASSLNGGTGELFF; DNA: TGTGCCAGCAGCTTAAATGGAGGGACCGGGGAGCTGTTTTTT
J: TRBJ2-4; V: TRBV19; D: -; size: -; CDR3: CASSEGGEAKNIQYF; DNA: TGTGCCAGTAGTGAGGGGGGCGAGGCCAAAAACATTCAGTACTTC
J: TRBJ2-5; V: TRBV27; D: -; size: -; CDR3: CASWDSETQYF; DNA: TGTGCCAGCTGGGACTCGGAGACCCAGTACTTC
J: TRBJ2-2; V: TRBV19; D: -; size: few; CDR3: CASSAGQHSTGELFF; DNA: TGTGCCAGTAGTGCAGGACAGCATTCCACCGGGGAGCTGTTTTTT
J: TRBJ2-7; V: TRBV5-1; D: -; size: -; CDR3: CASREDAQSSYEQYF; DNA: TGCGCCAGCAGAGAGGACGCTCAGAGCTCCTACGAGCAGTACTTC